This T cell receptor (beta chain) was captured by sequencing in a study of blood T cell repertoires in COVID-19. This CDR3 contains 13 residues. Germline V gene data show CDR1 as SGHRS and CDR2 as YFSETQ. V was cut by 2 bases and J by 7 bases, with 10 bases left in between. Assay used: immunoSEQ multiplex PCR; TCRdb lists only in-frame clones, some missing. The data show about 220,000 clones, almost 90% seen once. The chain links TRBV5-1 to TRBJ1-5, with D perhaps matching TRBD1 (5 bases). This receptor was identified in a young man who had been exposed to COVID-19. Sequencing was performed on PBMCs or T cells enriched from blood (not recorded which). CDR3 region: CASSLGVGQPQHF. CDR3 DNA: TGCGCCAGCAGCTTAGGGGTAGGGCAGCCCCAGCATTTT.